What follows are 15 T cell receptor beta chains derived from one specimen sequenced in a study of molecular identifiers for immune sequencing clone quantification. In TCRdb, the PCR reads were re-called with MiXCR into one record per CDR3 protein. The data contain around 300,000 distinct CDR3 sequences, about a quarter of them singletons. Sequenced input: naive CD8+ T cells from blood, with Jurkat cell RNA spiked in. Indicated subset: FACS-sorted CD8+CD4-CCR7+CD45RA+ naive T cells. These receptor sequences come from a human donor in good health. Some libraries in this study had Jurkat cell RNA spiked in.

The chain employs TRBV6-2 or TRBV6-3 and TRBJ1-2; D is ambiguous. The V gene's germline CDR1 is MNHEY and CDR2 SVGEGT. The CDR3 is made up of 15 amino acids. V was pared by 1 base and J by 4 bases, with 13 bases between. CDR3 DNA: TGTGCCAGCAGTTACTTGCACCCGGACCCCTATGGCTACACCTTC. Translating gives CASSYLHPDPYGYTF.

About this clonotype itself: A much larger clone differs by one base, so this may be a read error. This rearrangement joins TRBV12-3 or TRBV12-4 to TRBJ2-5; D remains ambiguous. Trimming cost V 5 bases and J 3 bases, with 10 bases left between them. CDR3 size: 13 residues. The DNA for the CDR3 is TGTGCCAGCAGTCGATTTAGAAAAGAGACCCAGTACTTC. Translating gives CASSRFRKETQYF.

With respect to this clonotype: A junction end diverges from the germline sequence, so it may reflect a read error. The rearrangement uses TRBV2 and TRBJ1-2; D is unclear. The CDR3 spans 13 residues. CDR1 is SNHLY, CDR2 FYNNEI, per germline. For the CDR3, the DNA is TGTGCCAGCAGTGAAGGGTTGAACTATGACTACACCTTC. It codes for CASSEGLNYDYTF.

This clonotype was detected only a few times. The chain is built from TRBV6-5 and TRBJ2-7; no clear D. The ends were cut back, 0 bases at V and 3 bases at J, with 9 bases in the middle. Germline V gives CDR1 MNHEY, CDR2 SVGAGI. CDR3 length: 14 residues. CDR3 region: CASSYSNGVYEQYF. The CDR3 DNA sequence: TGTGCCAGCAGTTACTCAAATGGTGTCTACGAGCAGTACTTC.

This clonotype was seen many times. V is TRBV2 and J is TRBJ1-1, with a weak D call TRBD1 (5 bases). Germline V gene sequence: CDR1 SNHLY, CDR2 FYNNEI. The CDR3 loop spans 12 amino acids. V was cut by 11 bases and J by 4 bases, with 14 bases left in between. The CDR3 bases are TGTGCCGCAAGAGGGGTGGGCACTGAAGCTTTCTTT. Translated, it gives CAARGVGTEAFF. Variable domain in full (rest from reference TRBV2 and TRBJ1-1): EPEVTQTPSHQVTQMGQEVILRCVPISNHLYFYWYRQILGQKVEFLVSFYNNEISEKSEIFDDQFSVERPDGSNFTLKIRSTKLEDSAMYFCAARGVGTEAFFGQGTRLTVV.

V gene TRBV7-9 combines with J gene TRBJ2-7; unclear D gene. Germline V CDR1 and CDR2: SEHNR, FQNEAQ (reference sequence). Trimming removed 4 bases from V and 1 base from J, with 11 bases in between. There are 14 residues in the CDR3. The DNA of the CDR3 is TGTGCCAGCAGCTCCATAGTTGGATCCTACGAGCAGTACTTC. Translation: CASSSIVGSYEQYF.

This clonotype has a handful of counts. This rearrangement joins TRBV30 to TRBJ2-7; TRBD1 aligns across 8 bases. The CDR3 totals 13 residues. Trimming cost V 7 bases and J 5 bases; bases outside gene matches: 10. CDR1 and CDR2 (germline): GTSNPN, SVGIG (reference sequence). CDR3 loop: CALVQGAPDEQYF. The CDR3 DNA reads TGTGCCTTAGTCCAGGGGGCGCCTGACGAGCAGTACTTC. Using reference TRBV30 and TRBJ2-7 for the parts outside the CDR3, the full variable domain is SQTIHQWPATLVQPVGSPLSLECTVEGTSNPNLYWYRQAAGRGLQLLFYSVGIGQISSEVPQNLSASRPQDRQFILSSKKLLLSDSGFYLCALVQGAPDEQYFGPGTRLTVT.

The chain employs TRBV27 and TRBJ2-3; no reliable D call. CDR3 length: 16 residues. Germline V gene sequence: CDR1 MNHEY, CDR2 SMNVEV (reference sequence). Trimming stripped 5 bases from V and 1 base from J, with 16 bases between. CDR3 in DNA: TGTGCCAGCAGTGACGTGGGCCCAGGAGGCACAGATACGCAGTATTTT. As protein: CASSDVGPGGTDTQYF.

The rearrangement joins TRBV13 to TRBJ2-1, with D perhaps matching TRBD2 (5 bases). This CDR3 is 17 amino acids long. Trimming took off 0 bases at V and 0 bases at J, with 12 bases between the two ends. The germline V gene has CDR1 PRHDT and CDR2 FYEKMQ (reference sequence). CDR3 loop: CASSLGGGLSSYNEQFF. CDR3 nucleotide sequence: TGTGCCAGCAGCTTAGGGGGCGGGCTGAGCTCCTACAATGAGCAGTTCTTC.

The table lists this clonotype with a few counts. The CDR3: CATSRDGTGELAGGLNTQYF. The DNA for the CDR3 is TGTGCCACCAGCAGAGATGGGACAGGGGAACTAGCGGGAGGTTTAAATACGCAGTATTTT. The V and J genes are TRBV15 and TRBJ2-3; 12 bases are a match to TRBD2. The J segment lost 7 bases and the V segment lost 0 bases, leaving 17 bases of the junction unmatched. CDR1 LNHNV and CDR2 YYDKDF come from the germline V gene (reference sequence). The CDR3 loop spans 20 amino acids.

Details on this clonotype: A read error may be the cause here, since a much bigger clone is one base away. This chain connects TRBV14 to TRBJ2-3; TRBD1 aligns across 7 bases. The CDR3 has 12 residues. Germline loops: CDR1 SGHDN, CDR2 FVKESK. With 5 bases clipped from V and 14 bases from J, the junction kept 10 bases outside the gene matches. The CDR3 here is CASSRGTVAGYF. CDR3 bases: TGTGCCAGCAGCAGGGGGACAGTCGCTGGGTATTTT. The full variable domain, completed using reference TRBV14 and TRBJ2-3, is EAGVTQFPSHSVIEKGQTVTLRCDPISGHDNLYWYRRVMGKEIKFLLHFVKESKQDESGMPNNRFLAERTGGTYSTLKVQPAELEDSGVYFCASSRGTVAGYFGPGTRLTVL.

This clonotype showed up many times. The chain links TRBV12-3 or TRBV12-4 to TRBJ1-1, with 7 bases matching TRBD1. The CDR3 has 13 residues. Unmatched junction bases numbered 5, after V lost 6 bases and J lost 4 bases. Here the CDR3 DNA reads TGTGCCAGCAGGAGGGACAGTTCCACTGAAGCTTTCTTT. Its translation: CASRRDSSTEAFF.

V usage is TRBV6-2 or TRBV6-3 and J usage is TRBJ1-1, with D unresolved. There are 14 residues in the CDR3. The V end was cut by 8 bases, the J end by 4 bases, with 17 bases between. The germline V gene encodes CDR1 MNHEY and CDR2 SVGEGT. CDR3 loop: CASGPDSRSTEAFF. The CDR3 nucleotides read TGTGCCAGCGGTCCGGACTCACGCAGCACTGAAGCTTTCTTT.

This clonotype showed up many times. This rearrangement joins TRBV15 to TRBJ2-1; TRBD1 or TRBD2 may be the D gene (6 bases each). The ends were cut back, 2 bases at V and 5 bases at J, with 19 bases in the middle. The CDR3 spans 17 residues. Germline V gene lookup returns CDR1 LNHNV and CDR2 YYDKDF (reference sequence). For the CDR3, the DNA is TGTGCCACCAGCAGAACCCCAGGGGTTGGGAGGCACAATGAGCAGTTCTTC. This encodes CATSRTPGVGRHNEQFF.

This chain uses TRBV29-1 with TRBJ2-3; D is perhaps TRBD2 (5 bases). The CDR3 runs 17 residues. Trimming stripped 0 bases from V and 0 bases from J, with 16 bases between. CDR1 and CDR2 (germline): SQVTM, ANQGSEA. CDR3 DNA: TGCAGCGTTGAAGACGTGACTACTAGACCTAGCACAGATACGCAGTATTTT. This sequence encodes CSVEDVTTRPSTDTQYF.